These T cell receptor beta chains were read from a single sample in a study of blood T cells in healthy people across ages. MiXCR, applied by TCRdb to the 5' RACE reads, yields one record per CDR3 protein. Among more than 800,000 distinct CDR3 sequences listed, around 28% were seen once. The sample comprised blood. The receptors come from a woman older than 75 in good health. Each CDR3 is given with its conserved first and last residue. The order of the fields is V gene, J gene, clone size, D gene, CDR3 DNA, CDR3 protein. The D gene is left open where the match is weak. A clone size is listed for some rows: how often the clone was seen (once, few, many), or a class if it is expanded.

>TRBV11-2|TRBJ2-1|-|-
TGTGCCAGCAGCCCCCTTCGGGGGACCTACAATGAGCAGTTCTTC
CASSPLRGTYNEQFF
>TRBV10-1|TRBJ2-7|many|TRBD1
TGCGCCAGCAGTCGGGGACAGGGGGCCACCTACGAGCAGTACTTC
CASSRGQGATYEQYF
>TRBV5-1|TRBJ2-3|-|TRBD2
TGCGCCAGCAGCTCGGTACTGGCGGGGGACTTCACAGATACGCAGTATTTT
CASSSVLAGDFTDTQYF
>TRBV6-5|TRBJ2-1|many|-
TGTGCCAGCAGCGACACGGGGACAACCTACAATGAGCAGTTCTTC
CASSDTGTTYNEQFF
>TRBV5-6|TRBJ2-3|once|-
TGTGCCAGCAGCCCCCCGACGGGCAGGGCCGCAGATACGCAGTATTTT
CASSPPTGRAADTQYF
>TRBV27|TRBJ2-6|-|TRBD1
TGTGCCAGCAGGCCGGGACAGGGCCCCTCTGGGGCCAACGTCCTGACTTTC
CASRPGQGPSGANVLTF
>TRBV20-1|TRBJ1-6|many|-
TGCAGTGCTATCGCTCACGGAGGGAATTCACCCCTCCACTTT
CSAIAHGGNSPLHF
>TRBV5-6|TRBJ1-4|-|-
TGTGCCAGCAGCCTCGGAATTGGCACGGGTGAAAAACTGTTTTTT
CASSLGIGTGEKLFF
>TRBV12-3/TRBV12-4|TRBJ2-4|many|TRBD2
TGTGCCAGCGCGAGCGGGGGGTCCAAAAACATTCAGTACTTC
CASASGGSKNIQYF
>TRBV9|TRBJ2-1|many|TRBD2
TGTGCCAGCAGCGTTAGTAGCGGGGGGGCCTACAATGAGCAGTTCTTC
CASSVSSGGAYNEQFF